This TCR beta chain appears in the sequencing data of a study of naive CD8 T cells in extremely preterm neonates. Concerning this clone: Its target is unknown.

Samples were taken at extremely preterm deliveries at roughly 23-28 weeks of gestation. Pregnancies with fetal demise, active maternal HSV infection or known maternal HIV were excluded. The V gene lost 6 bases and the J gene lost 7 bases, with 10 bases spanning the gap. CDR1 is MNHEY and CDR2 is SMNVEV in the germline V gene (reference sequence). The CDR3 runs 11 residues. Sequencing used immunoSEQ multiplex PCR; TCRdb keeps in-frame clones, though not all of them. The table shows about 23,000 clones, with 88% occurring only once. The study's findings and limits: Term neonates around 0.39%, young children 0.025% to 0.03%, adults 0.01%; preterm neonates shared roughly 2.7%. Compared with older groups, preterm CDR3s were shorter, with fewer N additions and less trimming. iChao1 richness was lowest in preterm neonates, significantly versus all ages.

The clonotype comes from a boy who was born preterm. The rearrangement links TRBV27 to TRBJ2-7, with D possibly called TRBD1 or TRBD2 (6 bases each). The sample comprised naive CD8+ T cells from cord blood. CDR3 amino acids: CASRLGGEQYF. The CDR3 DNA reads TGTGCCAGCAGACTAGGGGGGGAGCAGTACTTC.